The 24 T cell receptor beta chains given below trace back to one sample, sequenced in a study of blood T cell repertoires in COVID-19. The data were produced by immunoSEQ multiplex PCR, yet TCRdb's version contains in-frame clones alone and is incomplete. The top ten clones hold less than 3.5% of a sample with about 210,000 clones, around four fifths of them seen once. Sequencing used peripheral blood. The receptor source for this set is a middle-aged man with active or convalescent COVID-19.

V is TRBV9 and J is TRBJ1-2; 7 bases map to TRBD1. CDR3 length: 14 amino acids. Losses at the gene ends were 2 bases for V and 8 bases for J; bases not matched to a gene: 9. Germline V gene lookup returns CDR1 SGDLS and CDR2 YYNGEE. CDR3 bases: TGTGCCAGCAGCGTCGGGACAGCGAATTGGGGCTACACCTTC. This codes for CASSVGTANWGYTF.

This chain connects TRBV7-9 to TRBJ1-3, with 7 positions matching TRBD1. V lost 3 bases and J lost 2; bases outside the gene matches: 4. CDR3 size: 15 residues. The germline V gene encodes CDR1 SEHNR and CDR2 FQNEAQ (reference sequence). CDR3 region: CASSLGGTAGNTIYF. DNA for the CDR3: TGTGCCAGCAGCTTGGGCGGGACAGCTGGAAACACCATATATTTT.

J is TRBJ2-6 and V is TRBV24-1; 8 positions match TRBD2. Germline CDR1 reads KGHDR; CDR2 reads SFDVKD. The CDR3 runs 12 residues. V shed 12 bases and J 9 bases; nucleotides not matched to a gene: 6. This CDR3 reads CACGGPDNVLTF. The CDR3 DNA reads TGTGCCTGCGGGGGGCCCGACAACGTCCTGACTTTC.

The J gene is TRBJ2-1, the V gene TRBV5-6, with D perhaps TRBD1 (5 bases). CDR3 length: 15 residues. Trimming left V 1 base short and J 7 bases short, with 15 bases between. Germline V gives CDR1 SGHDT, CDR2 YYEEEE. The CDR3 coding sequence is TGTGCCAGCAGCTTGCAAGGGGCCCAATGGAATGAGCAGTTCTTC. The encoded protein is CASSLQGAQWNEQFF. The variable domain in full, completed from reference TRBV5-6 and TRBJ2-1, reads DAGVTQSPTHLIKTRGQQVTLRCSPKSGHDTVSWYQQALGQGPQFIFQYYEEEERQRGNFPDRFSGHQFPNYSSELNVNALLLGDSALYLCASSLQGAQWNEQFFGPGTRLTVL.

The chain carries TRBV6-5 and TRBJ2-7; a possible D gene is TRBD2 (6 bases). Trimming stripped 6 bases from V and 0 bases from J, with 9 bases between. Germline assignment: CDR1 MNHEY and CDR2 SVGAGI. This CDR3 contains 13 residues. CDR3 sequence: CASREGNSYEQYF. CDR3 nucleotides: TGTGCCAGCAGGGAGGGAAACTCCTACGAGCAGTACTTC.

The chain employs TRBV2 and TRBJ2-6, with D tentatively TRBD1 (5 bases). This CDR3 has 15 amino acids. Looked up from germline, CDR1 is SNHLY and CDR2 is FYNNEI. Trimming took off 2 bases at V and 5 bases at J, with 10 bases between the two ends. CDR3 sequence (DNA): TGTGCCAGCAGTGAAAGGGCAGGGAGGGCCAACGTCCTGACTTTC. This sequence encodes CASSERAGRANVLTF.

The chain couples TRBV5-1 to TRBJ2-1; 15 bases agree with TRBD2. After removal of 4 bases from V and 8 bases from J, the junction contained 7 bases not matched to a gene. Germline lookup yields CDR1 SGHRS and CDR2 YFSETQ. CDR3 length: 16 amino acids. CDR3 nucleotides: TGCGCCAGCAGCCGTCGGACTAGCGGGGGGGCCTATGAGCAGTTCTTC. Translated, it gives CASSRRTSGGAYEQFF.

The rearrangement links TRBV29-1 to TRBJ2-7, with D possibly being TRBD1 (5 bases). The CDR3 sequence is 17 residues long. Germline loops: CDR1 SQVTM, CDR2 ANQGSEA. V gave up 0 bases and J gave up 4 bases, with 22 bases separating them. The CDR3 loop reads CSVEERAQVPRGYEQYF. CDR3 in DNA: TGCAGCGTTGAAGAACGGGCACAGGTCCCAAGGGGATACGAGCAGTACTTC.

The chain couples TRBV6-5 to TRBJ1-1; 8 nucleotides line up with TRBD1. Germline CDR1 reads MNHEY; CDR2 reads SVGAGI. The CDR3 has 15 residues. V gave up 6 bases and J gave up 7 bases; unmatched junction bases: 13. CDR3 amino acids: CASRPEGTGGFEAFF. In DNA, the CDR3 is TGTGCCAGCAGGCCCGAAGGGACAGGAGGTTTTGAAGCTTTCTTT.

The V gene is TRBV10-3, the J gene TRBJ2-1; perhaps TRBD2 as D (6 bases). Trimming removed 6 bases from V and 2 bases from J, with 8 bases in between. Germline CDR1 is ENHRY and CDR2 is SYGVKD. The CDR3 is made up of 13 amino acids. Here the CDR3 reads CAISGTAYNEQFF. In DNA form, the CDR3 reads TGTGCCATCAGCGGGACTGCCTACAATGAGCAGTTCTTC.

The chain recombines TRBV15 with TRBJ1-1, with a possible D match to TRBD1 (6 bases). Trimming removed 0 bases at V and 4 bases at J, with 9 bases between. The CDR3 has 14 amino acids. CDR1 and CDR2 (germline): LNHNV, YYDKDF (reference sequence). In DNA form, the CDR3 reads TGTGCCACCAGCAGAGATCTGGGGGCCACTGAAGCTTTCTTT. Protein product: CATSRDLGATEAFF.

The chain's CDR3 is CASSLGHGTGASQGSYTF. Written as DNA, the CDR3 is TGCGCCAGCAGCTTGGGACACGGGACAGGGGCCTCTCAAGGGAGCTACACCTTC. This chain uses TRBV5-1 with TRBJ1-2, with TRBD1 identical over 10 bases. From germline, CDR1 is SGHRS and CDR2 YFSETQ. This CDR3 region has 18 residues. The J segment lost 9 bases and the V segment lost 0 bases, leaving 17 bases of the junction unmatched.

The rearrangement joins TRBV25-1 to TRBJ2-4; D uncertain. Trimming shortened V by 3 bases and J by 7 bases, and 7 bases separated the two germline ends. This CDR3 comprises 12 residues. CDR1 is MGHDK and CDR2 is SYGVNS in the germline V gene. CDR3 coding DNA: TGTGCCAGCAGTGACCTTTCCAACATTCAGTACTTC. Translation gives CASSDLSNIQYF.

This sequence joins TRBV30 and TRBJ2-7, with 9 bases lining up with TRBD2. The V and J ends lost 1 base and 4 bases, in that order; junction bases with no gene match: 2. CDR3 size: 13 residues. Germline V gene sequence: CDR1 GTSNPN, CDR2 SVGIG (reference sequence). Here the CDR3 DNA reads TGTGCCTGGAGTGGACTAGCGGCTTACGAGCAGTACTTC. The encoded protein is CAWSGLAAYEQYF. Full variable domain (rest looked up from reference TRBV30 and TRBJ2-7): SQTIHQWPATLVQPVGSPLSLECTVEGTSNPNLYWYRQAAGRGLQLLFYSVGIGQISSEVPQNLSASRPQDRQFILSSKKLLLSDSGFYLCAWSGLAAYEQYFGPGTRLTVT.

There are a few counts of this clone. The chain has TRBV6-2 or TRBV6-3 and TRBJ2-5, with 9 bases that match TRBD2. V trimming: 4 bases; J trimming: 5 bases; junction bases outside the gene matches: 5. The germline V gene has CDR1 MNHEY and CDR2 SVGEGT. This CDR3 spans 14 amino acids. The CDR3 here is CASSSLAGWETQYF. CDR3 nucleotides: TGTGCCAGCAGTTCCCTAGCGGGGTGGGAGACCCAGTACTTC.

In DNA, the CDR3 is TGTGCCACCAGCCCAGGAGGGTATAACGGTATAGATACGCAGTATTTT. It translates to CATSPGGYNGIDTQYF. The V call is TRBV15, the J call TRBJ2-3, with D tentatively TRBD2 (6 bases). The CDR3 contains 16 residues. Trimming shortened V by 5 bases and J by 5 bases, and 20 bases separated the two germline ends. In germline, CDR1 is LNHNV, CDR2 YYDKDF (reference sequence).

Only one count was recorded for this clone. The chain recombines TRBV7-9 with TRBJ2-7, with TRBD1 matching over 12 bases. V was clipped by 5 bases and J by 5 bases; unmatched bases: 7. Germline V gene sequence: CDR1 SEHNR, CDR2 FQNEAQ (reference sequence). This CDR3 is built from 15 residues. DNA of the CDR3: TGTGCCAGCAGCCTCGGGACAGGGGGCGTCAACGAGCAGTACTTC. It specifies CASSLGTGGVNEQYF.

The chain combines TRBV7-9 with TRBJ2-3; 8 nucleotides line up with TRBD2. V lost 4 bases and J lost 6; bases outside the gene matches: 9. The CDR3 totals 15 residues. Germline values: CDR1 SEHNR, CDR2 FQNEAQ (reference sequence). This chain's CDR3 is CASSSRIAGMDTQYF. The CDR3 region has the DNA TGTGCCAGCAGCTCTCGCATAGCGGGGATGGATACGCAGTATTTT. Drawing the rest from reference TRBV7-9 and TRBJ2-3, the complete variable domain is DTGVSQNPRHKITKRGQNVTFRCDPISEHNRLYWYRQTLGQGPEFLTYFQNEAQLEKSRLLSDRFSAERPKGSFSTLEIQRTEQGDSAMYLCASSSRIAGMDTQYFGPGTRLTVL.

This clone was counted a few times. The chain combines TRBV9 with TRBJ1-2; unclear D gene. V was shortened by 0 bases and J by 0 bases, with 15 bases between the two germline ends. The CDR3 consists of 17 residues. Germline CDR1 and CDR2: SGDLS and YYNGEE. CDR3 in amino acids: CASSVVPTGSANYGYTF. In DNA form, the CDR3 reads TGTGCCAGCAGCGTAGTCCCAACCGGTTCCGCTAACTATGGCTACACCTTC.

This sequence joins TRBV28 and TRBJ2-7; 7 bases fit TRBD2. The trim removed 6 bases at V and 2 bases at J, leaving 7 bases unmatched. Germline V CDR1 and CDR2: MDHEN, SYDVKM. This CDR3 has 14 residues. This CDR3 reads CASSPGGGPYEQYF. Written as DNA, the CDR3 is TGTGCCAGCAGCCCCGGGGGAGGGCCCTACGAGCAGTACTTC.

The chain has TRBV4-1 and TRBJ2-1, with 8 bases identical to TRBD2. The J segment lost 8 bases and the V segment lost 5 bases, leaving 8 bases of the junction unmatched. The germline V gene has CDR1 MGHRA and CDR2 YSYEKL. CDR3 length equals 14 residues. This chain's CDR3 is CASSGQRGMYEQFF. The CDR3 DNA reads as TGCGCCAGCAGCGGCCAGCGGGGGATGTATGAGCAGTTCTTC.

This clone was detected only a few times. The genes are TRBV2 and TRBJ2-1; 11 bases align to TRBD2. Germline CDR1 is SNHLY and CDR2 is FYNNEI. The CDR3 has 15 amino acids. V shed 6 bases and J 5 bases; nucleotides not matched to a gene: 6. CDR3 DNA sequence: TGTGCCAGCAGGCAACTAGCGGGAGTTAACAATGAGCAGTTCTTC. This encodes CASRQLAGVNNEQFF.

The chain couples TRBV28 to TRBJ1-2; TRBD1 matches at 10 bases. Germline V gene lookup returns CDR1 MDHEN and CDR2 SYDVKM. V shed 6 bases, J shed 6 bases, and the junction held 10 bases outside the gene matches. The CDR3 is 15 residues long. CDR3 sequence reads: CASSPHRQGAHGYTF. In DNA, the CDR3 is TGTGCCAGCAGCCCTCACCGACAGGGGGCCCATGGCTACACCTTC.

This clone was picked up one time. This chain joins TRBV6-5 and TRBJ1-1, with D perhaps matching TRBD1 (5 bases). The CDR3 sequence is 14 residues long. CDR1 and CDR2 from the germline V gene are MNHEY and SVGAGI. The germline V and J ends were trimmed by 7 bases and 2 bases, with 14 bases remaining between them. Here the CDR3 DNA reads TGTGCCAGCACCCCTCTGCGGGACAACACTGAAGCTTTCTTT. Translation: CASTPLRDNTEAFF.